The rows below give T cell receptor beta chains drawn from one sample of a study of blood T cell repertoires in COVID-19. Clones were read by immunoSEQ multiplex PCR, and TCRdb kept only the in-frame ones, dropping some. The sample holds some 340,000 clones, 85% to 95% seen once. The specimen was PBMCs or T cells enriched from blood (not recorded which). The source is a woman between 25 and 40 years old who had been exposed to COVID-19. Both conserved end residues are part of each CDR3. D genes are given only for firm matches. Some rows have no size entry. The others give once, few or many, or a class for an expanded clone.

d_gene,v_gene,abundance,CDR3aa
TRBD1,TRBV19,-,CASRQPGTGPYEQYF
TRBD2,TRBV4-1,-,CASSQDLGLARSTDTQYF
-,TRBV7-2,-,CASSYYPGHNNEKLFF
TRBD1,TRBV6-4,-,CASRKMTGNSGNTIYF
-,TRBV5-8,-,CASSSRGGSNQPQHF
-,TRBV7-9,-,CASSLVAREETQYF
-,TRBV2,-,CASSYGLNYGYTF
TRBD1,TRBV4-2,once,CASSQDRDRGYQPQHF
TRBD1,TRBV13,-,CASSAEGARGETQYF
TRBD1,TRBV10-2,-,CASREQGFASYEQYF
TRBD2,TRBV19,-,CASSIVAGGIYNEQFF
-,TRBV5-1,-,CASREDYEQYF
TRBD2,TRBV11-2,-,CASSLWLAGADTQYF
-,TRBV6-1,-,CASSDRGAGNTIYF
-,TRBV7-2,-,CASSLGSPQEQYF
TRBD1,TRBV5-1,-,CASSNRGGNTIYF
TRBD1,TRBV6-5,-,CASRQGSNQPQHF
-,TRBV5-4,-,CASSARTPNTEAFF
TRBD1,TRBV2,-,CASRKGQFYGYTF
-,TRBV5-1,-,CASSLVRTLTYEQYF
-,TRBV28,once,CASSISGQRYGYTF
TRBD1,TRBV12-3/TRBV12-4,-,CASSRTGSYGYTF
-,TRBV18,-,CASSPGGEGYGYTF